In its sample, the clone carrying this T cell receptor beta chain was seen once. These data originate in a study of blood T cell repertoires in COVID-19. The CDR3 runs 14 residues. Germline trimming cut 1 base from V and 5 bases from J; bases unmatched to any gene: 1. Germline V gives CDR1 MDHEN, CDR2 SYDVKM. Sequencing was performed with immunoSEQ multiplex PCR; in TCRdb, only in-frame clones are kept and a portion is missing. In the table there are tens of thousands of clones, 84% of which are singletons. Material for sequencing was peripheral blood. The clonotype was recovered from a man aged 45-65 years with acute or convalescent COVID-19. The chain links TRBV28 to TRBJ1-4; 7 nucleotides agree with TRBD1. CDR3 bases: TGTGCCAGCAGTTTATCGGGACAGAATGAAAAACTGTTTTTT. Amino acid sequence: CASSLSGQNEKLFF.